Each of the 2 T cell receptor beta chains below was sequenced from the same sample in a study of OX40 agonist ivuxolimab in advanced cancers. Clones were sequenced by immunoSEQ multiplex PCR, and TCRdb holds only the in-frame ones, with some missing. The sample comprises approximately 31,000 clones, 88% of which are singletons, and approximately 50% rests with the top ten. Sample: CD4+ or CD8+ T cells sorted from blood, taken in a trial of the OX40 agonist ivuxolimab. The receptors shown here come from an adult with an advanced solid tumor such as melanoma, head and neck, liver or kidney cancer.

This chain uses TRBV7-8 with TRBJ1-1; D is uncertain. Per germline, CDR1 SGHVS and CDR2 FQNEAQ. V dropped 5 bases and J dropped 1 base, with 11 bases sitting between them. The CDR3 spans 14 residues. The CDR3 DNA follows: TGTGCCAGCAGCCAATGGTCAGGGAACACTGAAGCTTTCTTT. Translated: CASSQWSGNTEAFF. Variable domain in full (rest from reference TRBV7-8 and TRBJ1-1): GAGVSQSPRYKVAKRGQDVALRCDPISGHVSLFWYQQALGQGPEFLTYFQNEAQLDKSGLPSDRFFAERPEGSVSTLKIQRTQQEDSAVYLCASSQWSGNTEAFFGQGTRLTVV.

This chain uses TRBV27 with TRBJ2-2; unclear D gene. V lost 3 bases and J lost 2, with 1 base in between. Germline loops: CDR1 MNHEY, CDR2 SMNVEV (reference sequence). There are 12 residues in the CDR3. CDR3 sequence (DNA): TGTGCCAGCAGTTTTAACACCGGGGAGCTGTTTTTT. It is translated as CASSFNTGELFF.